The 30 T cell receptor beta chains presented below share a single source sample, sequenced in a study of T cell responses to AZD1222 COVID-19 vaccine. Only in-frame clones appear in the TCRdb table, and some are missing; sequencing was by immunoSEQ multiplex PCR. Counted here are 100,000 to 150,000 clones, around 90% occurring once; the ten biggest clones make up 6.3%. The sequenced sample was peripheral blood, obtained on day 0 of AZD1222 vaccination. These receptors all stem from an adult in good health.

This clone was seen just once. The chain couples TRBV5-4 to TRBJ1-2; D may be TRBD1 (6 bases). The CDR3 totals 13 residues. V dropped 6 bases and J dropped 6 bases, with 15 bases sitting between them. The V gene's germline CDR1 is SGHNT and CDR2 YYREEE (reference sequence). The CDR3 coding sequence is TGTGCCAGCATGGTGCAGGGGAGGGATGGCTACACCTTC. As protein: CASMVQGRDGYTF.

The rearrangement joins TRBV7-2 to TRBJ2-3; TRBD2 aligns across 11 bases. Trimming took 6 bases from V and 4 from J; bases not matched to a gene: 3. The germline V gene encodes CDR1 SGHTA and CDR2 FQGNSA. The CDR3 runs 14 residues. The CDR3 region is CASSSSGGPDTQYF. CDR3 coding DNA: TGTGCCAGCAGTTCTAGCGGGGGGCCAGATACGCAGTATTTT.

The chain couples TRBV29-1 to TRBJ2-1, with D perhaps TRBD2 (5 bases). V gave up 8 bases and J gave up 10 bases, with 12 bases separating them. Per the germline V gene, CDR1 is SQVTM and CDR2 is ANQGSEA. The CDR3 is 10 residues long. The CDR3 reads CSTTTGEQFF. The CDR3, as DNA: TGCAGCACAACGACGGGGGAGCAGTTCTTC.

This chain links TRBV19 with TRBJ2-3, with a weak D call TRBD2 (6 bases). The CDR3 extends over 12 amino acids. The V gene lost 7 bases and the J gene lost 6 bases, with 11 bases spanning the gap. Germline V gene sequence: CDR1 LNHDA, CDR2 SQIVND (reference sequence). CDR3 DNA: TGTGCCAGTATTGGGGAGGCGGATACGCAGTATTTT. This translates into CASIGEADTQYF.

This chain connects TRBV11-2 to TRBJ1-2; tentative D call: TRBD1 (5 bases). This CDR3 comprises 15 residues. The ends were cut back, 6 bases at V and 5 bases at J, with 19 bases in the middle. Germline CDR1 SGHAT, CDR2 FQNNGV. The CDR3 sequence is CASSPGAGPQYGYTF. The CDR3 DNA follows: TGTGCCAGCAGTCCCGGCGCGGGGCCTCAATATGGCTACACCTTC. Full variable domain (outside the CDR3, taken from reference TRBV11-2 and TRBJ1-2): EAGVAQSPRYKIIEKRQSVAFWCNPISGHATLYWYQQILGQGPKLLIQFQNNGVVDDSQLPKDRFSAERLKGVDSTLKIQPAKLEDSAVYLCASSPGAGPQYGYTFGSGTRLTVV.

CDR3 coding DNA: TGTGCCAGCAGCAATAGCGGGCCTTACAATGAGCAGTTCTTC. The encoded protein is CASSNSGPYNEQFF. The genes are TRBV7-3 and TRBJ2-1, with TRBD2 matching 7 bases. V was pared by 5 bases and J by 4 bases, with 5 bases of the junction left unmatched. Germline CDR1 SGHTA, CDR2 FQGTGA. This CDR3 comprises 14 residues.

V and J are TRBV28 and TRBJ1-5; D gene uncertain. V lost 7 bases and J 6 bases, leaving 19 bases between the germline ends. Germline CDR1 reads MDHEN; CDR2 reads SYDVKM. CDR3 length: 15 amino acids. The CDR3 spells CASIPDRGNGQPQHF. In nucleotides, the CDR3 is TGTGCCAGCATTCCAGATCGGGGAAACGGTCAGCCCCAGCATTTT.

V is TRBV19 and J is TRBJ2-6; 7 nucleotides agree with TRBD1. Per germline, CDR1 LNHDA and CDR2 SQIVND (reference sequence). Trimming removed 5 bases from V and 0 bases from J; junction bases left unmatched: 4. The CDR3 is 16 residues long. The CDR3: CASSFWTGSGANVLTF. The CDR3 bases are TGTGCCAGTAGTTTCTGGACAGGCTCTGGGGCCAACGTCCTGACTTTC.

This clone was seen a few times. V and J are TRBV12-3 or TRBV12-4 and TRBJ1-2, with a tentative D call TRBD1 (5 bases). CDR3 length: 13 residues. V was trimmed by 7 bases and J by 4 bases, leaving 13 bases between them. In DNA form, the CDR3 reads TGTGCCAGCACCTGGGGAAGGGGCTATGGCTACACCTTC. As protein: CASTWGRGYGYTF.

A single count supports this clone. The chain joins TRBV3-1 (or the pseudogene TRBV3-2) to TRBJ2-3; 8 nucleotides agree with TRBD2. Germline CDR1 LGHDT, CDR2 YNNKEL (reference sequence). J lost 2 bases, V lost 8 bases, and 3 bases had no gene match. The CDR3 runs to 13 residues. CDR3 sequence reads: CASQRGYTDTQYF. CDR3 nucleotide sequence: TGTGCCAGCCAGCGGGGGTACACAGATACGCAGTATTTT.

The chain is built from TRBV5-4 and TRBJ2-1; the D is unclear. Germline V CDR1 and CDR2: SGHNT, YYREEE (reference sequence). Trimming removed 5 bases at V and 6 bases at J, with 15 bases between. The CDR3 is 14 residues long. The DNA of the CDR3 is TGTGCCAGCAGGGATCCTAGAGGCGGCAATGAGCAGTTCTTC. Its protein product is CASRDPRGGNEQFF.

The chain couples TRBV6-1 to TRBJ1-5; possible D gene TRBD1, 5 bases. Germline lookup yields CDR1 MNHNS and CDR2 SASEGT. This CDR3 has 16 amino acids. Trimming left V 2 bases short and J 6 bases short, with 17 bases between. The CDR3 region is CASSESRGPGFQPQHF. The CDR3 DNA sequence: TGTGCCAGCAGTGAATCTCGGGGACCGGGGTTTCAGCCCCAGCATTTT.

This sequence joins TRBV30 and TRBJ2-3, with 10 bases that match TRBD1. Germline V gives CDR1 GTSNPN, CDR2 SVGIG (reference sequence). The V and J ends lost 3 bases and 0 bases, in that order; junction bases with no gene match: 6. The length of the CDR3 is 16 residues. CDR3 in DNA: TGTGCCTGGAGGCGGCGGGACAGGGGAAGCACAGATACGCAGTATTTT. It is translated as CAWRRRDRGSTDTQYF.

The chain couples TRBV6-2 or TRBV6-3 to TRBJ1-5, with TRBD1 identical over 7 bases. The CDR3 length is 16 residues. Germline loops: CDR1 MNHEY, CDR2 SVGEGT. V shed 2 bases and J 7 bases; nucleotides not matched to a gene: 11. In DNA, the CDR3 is TGTGCCAGCAGTTACCTCGAGGGACAGCCAAACCAGCCCCAGCATTTT. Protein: CASSYLEGQPNQPQHF.

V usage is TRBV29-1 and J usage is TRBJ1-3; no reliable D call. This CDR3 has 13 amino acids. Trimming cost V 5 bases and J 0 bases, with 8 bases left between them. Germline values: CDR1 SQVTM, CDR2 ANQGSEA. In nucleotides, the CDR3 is TGCAGCGTTCTCGGCGGCTCTGGAAACACCATATATTTT. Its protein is CSVLGGSGNTIYF.

The CDR3 DNA is TGTGCCAGCAGTTTATCCGGGACTAGCGGGGGAGAGACCCAGTACTTC. Translation gives CASSLSGTSGGETQYF. The chain is built from TRBV27 and TRBJ2-5, with 14 bases identical to TRBD2. The germline CDR1 and CDR2 sequences are MNHEY and SMNVEV (reference sequence). The V segment lost 0 bases and the J segment 4 bases; nucleotides outside the gene matches: 1. The length of the CDR3 is 16 residues.

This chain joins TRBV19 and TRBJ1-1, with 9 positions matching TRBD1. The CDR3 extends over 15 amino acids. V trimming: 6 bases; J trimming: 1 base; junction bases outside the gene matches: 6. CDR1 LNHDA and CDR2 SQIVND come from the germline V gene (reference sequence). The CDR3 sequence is CASSDRGGRNTEAFF. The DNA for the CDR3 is TGTGCCAGTAGCGACAGGGGGGGGAGGAACACTGAAGCTTTCTTT.

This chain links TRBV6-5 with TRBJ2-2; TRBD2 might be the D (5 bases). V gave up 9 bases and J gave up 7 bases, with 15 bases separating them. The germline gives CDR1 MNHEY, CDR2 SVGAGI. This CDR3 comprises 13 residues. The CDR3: CASKETNLGELFF. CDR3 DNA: TGTGCCAGTAAGGAGACTAACCTCGGGGAGCTGTTTTTT.

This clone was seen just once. CDR3 coding DNA: TGTGCCAGCGCGAAACAGGGAGGCGATACGCAGTATTTT. Translating it yields CASAKQGGDTQYF. The V call is TRBV2, the J call TRBJ2-3; D is perhaps TRBD1 or TRBD2 (6 bases each). V was shortened by 8 bases and J by 6 bases, with 15 bases between the two germline ends. The CDR3 loop spans 13 amino acids. Germline CDR1 reads SNHLY; CDR2 reads FYNNEI.

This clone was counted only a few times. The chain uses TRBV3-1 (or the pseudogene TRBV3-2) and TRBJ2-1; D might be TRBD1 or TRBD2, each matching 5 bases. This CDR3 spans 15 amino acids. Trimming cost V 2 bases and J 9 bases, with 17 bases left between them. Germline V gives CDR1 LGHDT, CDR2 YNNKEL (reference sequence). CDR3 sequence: CASSQNGAPGTEQFF. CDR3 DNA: TGTGCCAGCAGCCAAAACGGGGCCCCGGGGACTGAGCAGTTCTTC.

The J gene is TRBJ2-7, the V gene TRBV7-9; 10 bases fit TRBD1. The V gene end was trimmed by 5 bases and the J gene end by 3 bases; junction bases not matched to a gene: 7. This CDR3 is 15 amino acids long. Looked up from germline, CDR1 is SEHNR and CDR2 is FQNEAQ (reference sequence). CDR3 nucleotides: TGTGCCAGCAGCCCCCGGGACAGGGGTGACTACGAGCAGTACTTC. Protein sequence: CASSPRDRGDYEQYF. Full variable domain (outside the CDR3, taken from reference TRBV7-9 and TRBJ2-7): DTGVSQNPRHKITKRGQNVTFRCDPISEHNRLYWYRQTLGQGPEFLTYFQNEAQLEKSRLLSDRFSAERPKGSFSTLEIQRTEQGDSAMYLCASSPRDRGDYEQYFGPGTRLTVT.

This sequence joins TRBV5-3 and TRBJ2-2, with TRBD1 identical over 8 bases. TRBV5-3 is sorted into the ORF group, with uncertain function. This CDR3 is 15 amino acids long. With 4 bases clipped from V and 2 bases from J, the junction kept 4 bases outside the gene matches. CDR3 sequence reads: CARSRGQGNTGELFF. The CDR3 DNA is TGTGCCAGAAGCCGAGGACAGGGAAACACCGGGGAGCTGTTTTTT.

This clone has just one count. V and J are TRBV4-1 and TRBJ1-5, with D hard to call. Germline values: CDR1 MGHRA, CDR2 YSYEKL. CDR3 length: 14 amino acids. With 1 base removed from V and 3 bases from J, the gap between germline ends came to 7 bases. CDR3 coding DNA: TGCGCCAGCAGCCAAGGACGTACCAATCAGCCCCAGCATTTT. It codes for CASSQGRTNQPQHF.

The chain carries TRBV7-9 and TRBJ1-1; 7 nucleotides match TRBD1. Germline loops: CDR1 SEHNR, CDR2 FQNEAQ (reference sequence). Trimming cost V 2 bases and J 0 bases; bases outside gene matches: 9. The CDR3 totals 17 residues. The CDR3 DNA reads TGTGCCAGCAGCTTATCCAGGCAGGGGGTTATGAACACTGAAGCTTTCTTT. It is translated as CASSLSRQGVMNTEAFF.

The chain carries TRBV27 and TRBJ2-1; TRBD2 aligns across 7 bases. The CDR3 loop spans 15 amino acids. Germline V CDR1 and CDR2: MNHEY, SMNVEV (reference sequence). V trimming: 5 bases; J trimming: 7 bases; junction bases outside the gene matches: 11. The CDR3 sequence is CASSDLSRRGNEQFF. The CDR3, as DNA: TGTGCCAGCAGTGATCTAAGCAGGCGGGGGAATGAGCAGTTCTTC.

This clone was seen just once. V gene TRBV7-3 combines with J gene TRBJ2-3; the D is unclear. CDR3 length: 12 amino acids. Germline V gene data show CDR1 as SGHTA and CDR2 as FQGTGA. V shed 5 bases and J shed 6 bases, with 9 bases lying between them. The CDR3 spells CASSPNRDTQYF. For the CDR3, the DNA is TGTGCCAGCAGCCCAAATAGGGATACGCAGTATTTT. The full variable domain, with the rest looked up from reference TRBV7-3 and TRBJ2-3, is GAGVSQTPSNKVTEKGKYVELRCDPISGHTALYWYRQSLGQGPEFLIYFQGTGAADDSGLPNDRFFAVRPEGSVSTLKIQRTERGDSAVYLCASSPNRDTQYFGPGTRLTVL.

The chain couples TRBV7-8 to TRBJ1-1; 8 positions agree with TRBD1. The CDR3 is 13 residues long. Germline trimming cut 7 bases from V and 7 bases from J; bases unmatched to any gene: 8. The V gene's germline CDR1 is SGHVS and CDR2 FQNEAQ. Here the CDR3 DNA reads TGTGCCAGCAACAAAGGGGGGACAGGTGAAGCTTTCTTT. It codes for CASNKGGTGEAFF.

The CDR3 DNA reads TGTGCCAGCTCATCTTCGGAAGGGAAATCAAACGGGGGCTACACCTTC. Its protein product is CASSSSEGKSNGGYTF. This chain joins TRBV18 and TRBJ1-2, with unresolved D. Trimming took off 5 bases at V and 8 bases at J, with 24 bases between the two ends. CDR3 length: 16 amino acids. CDR1 KGHSH and CDR2 LQKENI come from the germline V gene.

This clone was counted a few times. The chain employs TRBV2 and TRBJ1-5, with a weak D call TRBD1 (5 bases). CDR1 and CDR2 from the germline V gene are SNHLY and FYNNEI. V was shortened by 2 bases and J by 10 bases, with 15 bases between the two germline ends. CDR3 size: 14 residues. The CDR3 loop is CASSEWKGTVPQHF. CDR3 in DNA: TGTGCCAGCAGTGAATGGAAGGGGACCGTCCCCCAGCATTTT.

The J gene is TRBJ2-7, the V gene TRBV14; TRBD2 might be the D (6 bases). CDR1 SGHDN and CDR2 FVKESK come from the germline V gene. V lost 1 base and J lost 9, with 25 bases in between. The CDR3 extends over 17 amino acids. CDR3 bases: TGTGCCAGCAGCCAAGTTGGGGCCGGGACTGCCATGGTTGGGCAGTACTTC. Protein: CASSQVGAGTAMVGQYF.